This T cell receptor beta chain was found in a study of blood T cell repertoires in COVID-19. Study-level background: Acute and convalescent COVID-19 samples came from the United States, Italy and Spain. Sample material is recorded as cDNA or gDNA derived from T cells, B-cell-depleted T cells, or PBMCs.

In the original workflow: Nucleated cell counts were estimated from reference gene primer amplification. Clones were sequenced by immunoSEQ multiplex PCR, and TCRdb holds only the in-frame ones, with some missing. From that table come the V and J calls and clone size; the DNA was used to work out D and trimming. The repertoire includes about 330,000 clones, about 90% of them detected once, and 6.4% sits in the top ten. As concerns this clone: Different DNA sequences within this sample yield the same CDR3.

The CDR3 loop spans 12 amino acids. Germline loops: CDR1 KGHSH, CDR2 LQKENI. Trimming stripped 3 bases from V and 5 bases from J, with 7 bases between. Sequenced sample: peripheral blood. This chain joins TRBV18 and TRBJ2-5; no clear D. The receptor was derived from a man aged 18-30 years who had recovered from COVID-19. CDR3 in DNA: TGTGCCAGCTCACCGTCCTCTGAGACCCAGTACTTC. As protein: CASSPSSETQYF.